A selection of T cell receptor beta chains follows, all from one sample in a study of blood T cell repertoires in COVID-19. Profiling relied on immunoSEQ multiplex PCR, and the TCRdb table lists in-frame clones only, not all of them. The table records 300,000 to 400,000 clones, about 88% of them present only once. The sample comprised peripheral blood. The origin of the receptors is a woman in her 70s with COVID-19, enrolled during active disease. Each CDR3 is given with its conserved first and last residue.

CDR3 | V
CASSRGQGPYEQYF | TRBV27
CSASPSRDTQYF | TRBV20-1
CAITTGLDSPLHF | TRBV10-3
CASVGQMTYNEQFF | TRBV2
CASSSTGRGAQETQYF | TRBV5-1
CASSPDTRETQYF | TRBV12-3/TRBV12-4
CASSEGWGTGSKAFF | TRBV2
CASSSRTSGGPEQFF | TRBV5-1
CASSPTGIYGYTF | TRBV28
CASSSGLAGSTDTQYF | TRBV3-1/TRBV3-2
CASSIKQGPNTEAFF | TRBV19
CASSLLWGGKNSPLHF | TRBV28
CAINLGDSSYEQYF | TRBV10-3